The T cell receptor (beta chain) described here comes from a study of blood T cell repertoires in COVID-19. Turning to the study itself: There were acute and convalescent COVID-19 samples, and they came from the United States, Italy and Spain. PBMCs, B-cell-depleted T cells, or T cells provided the cDNA or gDNA that made up the material.

The germline CDR1 and CDR2 sequences are MDHEN and SYDVKM. CDR3 length: 15 residues. V lost 5 bases to trimming and J lost 4 bases; unmatched junction nucleotides: 7. As originally analysed: Reference gene primer amplification in the assay estimated nucleated cell counts. Repertoires were generated with immunoSEQ multiplex PCR, while TCRdb's copy carries only in-frame clones and drops some. V and J calls and clone size are copied from that table; D and trimming were computed from the DNA. The repertoire consists of roughly 200,000 clones, with 70% to 80% occurring once and the leading ten covering approximately 15%. The count of this clone is one.

The chain has TRBV28 and TRBJ2-7, with 11 bases identical to TRBD1. The sequence derives from a man in his forties or fifties who had recovered from COVID-19. Material: peripheral blood. Here the CDR3 DNA reads TGTGCCAGCAGTGCACCGGGACAGGGGGTTTACGAGCAGTACTTC. Encoded protein: CASSAPGQGVYEQYF.